This T cell receptor (beta chain) was sequenced in a study of a mutant IDH1 vaccine in newly diagnosed glioma. The wider study: In the visit schedule, V12 fell in week 35, while V13 fell in week 47.

Points on this clone: Its specificity is not known.

Time point: week 35, safety follow-up. A single vaccine dose contained 300 ug of mutant IDH1 20-mer peptide, and topical imiquimod was used with it. The donor cohort comprised cases of new WHO grade 3 or 4 IDH1-mutant, ATRX-lost astrocytoma. The table came from immunoSEQ multiplex PCR; TCRdb's copy has only in-frame clones and leaves some out. The sample has tens of thousands of clones; 80% to 95% are singletons. Per the germline V gene, CDR1 is LGHNA and CDR2 is YNFKEQ. The trim removed 1 base at V and 4 bases at J, leaving 3 bases unmatched. This CDR3 spans 15 amino acids. The starting material was PBMCs, obtained from a glioma patient whose treatment included an IDH1 peptide vaccine. This sequence was found in a man in his fifties or sixties with glioma. The J gene is TRBJ2-4, the V gene TRBV4-2; 8 bases map to TRBD1. CDR3 in amino acids: CASSQARQGKNIQYF. The CDR3 nucleotides read TGTGCCAGCAGCCAAGCCAGACAGGGGAAAAACATTCAGTACTTC.